This is a list of T cell receptor beta chains from one sample in a study of T cell responses to AZD1222 COVID-19 vaccine. Assay used: immunoSEQ multiplex PCR; TCRdb lists only in-frame clones, some missing. The sample holds around 110,000 clones; 80% to 95% are singletons and the top ten take approximately 9.3%. The sequenced sample was peripheral blood, obtained 28 days after the second AZD1222 dose. The source is an adult who received the AZD1222 COVID-19 vaccine. CDR3s include the opening cysteine and the closing phenylalanine or tryptophan. A D gene is named only where the DNA matches it firmly. Size values are once, few and many counts, or a class for expanded clones, and some rows have none.

D	J	size	V	DNA	CDR3
TRBD1	TRBJ2-5	-	TRBV27	TGTGCCAGCAGGACAGGGTGGTTGGAGACCCAGTACTTC	CASRTGWLETQYF
-	TRBJ2-5	-	TRBV21-1	TGTGCCAGCAGCAAAGCCAAAGAGACCCAGTACTTC	CASSKAKETQYF
-	TRBJ2-4	-	TRBV2	TGTGCCAGCAGTGTAGGACAGCCTCACCAGAACATTCAGTACTTC	CASSVGQPHQNIQYF
-	TRBJ2-5	-	TRBV19	TGTGCCAGTAGTACGACGGGCCTCGAAGCAGAGACCCAGTACTTC	CASSTTGLEAETQYF
-	TRBJ1-5	-	TRBV28	TGTGCCAGCAGTCCAACCACCCTCAAGTTGGGGTATCAGCCCCAGCATTTT	CASSPTTLKLGYQPQHF
-	TRBJ1-2	-	TRBV14	TGTGCCAGCAGCCTACAGGGAAGATATGGCTACACCTTC	CASSLQGRYGYTF
-	TRBJ1-1	-	TRBV4-3	TGCGCCAGCAGCCAAGAGCAAGGTTTTGGGTCGGCTTTCTTT	CASSQEQGFGSAFF
TRBD1	TRBJ1-6	once	TRBV5-6	TGTGCCAGCAGCCGACGGACAGGGCGGAATTCACCCCTCCACTTT	CASSRRTGRNSPLHF
-	TRBJ2-5	-	TRBV13	TGTGCCAGCAGCTTAAAGGACGGAGAGACCCAGTACTTC	CASSLKDGETQYF
-	TRBJ1-1	-	TRBV5-1	TGCGCCAGTACTTCAGGGGAGGGTACTGAAGCTTTCTTT	CASTSGEGTEAFF
TRBD1	TRBJ2-7	-	TRBV9	TGTGCCAGCAGCGCCGGACAGGGCCCCTACGAGCAGTACTTC	CASSAGQGPYEQYF
-	TRBJ2-5	-	TRBV2	TGTGCCAGCAACGTACAGCTTATTCAAGAGACCCAGTACTTC	CASNVQLIQETQYF
-	TRBJ1-1	-	TRBV6-1	TGTGCCAGCAGTGAAGACCCCACTGAAGCTTTCTTT	CASSEDPTEAFF
-	TRBJ2-7	-	TRBV6-2/TRBV6-3	TGTGCCAGCAGTTACTCGTTTGTTACGGGGACCTACGAGCAGTACTTC	CASSYSFVTGTYEQYF
TRBD1	TRBJ1-4	-	TRBV3-1/TRBV3-2	TGTGCCAGCAGCCCACGGACAGGTGTGGGTGAAAAACTGTTTTTT	CASSPRTGVGEKLFF
-	TRBJ1-5	-	TRBV6-1	TGTGCCAGCAGTGAAGCTCGGAATCAGCCCCAGCATTTT	CASSEARNQPQHF
-	TRBJ1-2	-	TRBV7-2	TGTGCCAGCAGTTTAAGTACAGGACATCATGGCTACACCTTC	CASSLSTGHHGYTF
TRBD1	TRBJ2-2	once	TRBV9	TGTGCCAGCAGCGAAAGGGACAGGGGCTGGAACGGGGAGCTGTTTTTT	CASSERDRGWNGELFF
-	TRBJ1-4	-	TRBV5-1	TGCGCCAGCAGCTTGGAGCCCCGGCAGGGTGGTGAAAAACTGTTTTTT	CASSLEPRQGGEKLFF
-	TRBJ1-3	-	TRBV10-3	TGTGCCATCAGTGAGTTTGGGGGATCTTCTGGAAACACCATATATTTT	CAISEFGGSSGNTIYF
-	TRBJ2-6	-	TRBV6-5	TGTGCCAGCACGGTTTCAATCTCTGGGGCCAACGTCCTGACTTTC	CASTVSISGANVLTF
-	TRBJ1-1	-	TRBV19	TGTGCCAGTAGAGAGGTCGGTATGAACACTGAAGCTTTCTTT	CASREVGMNTEAFF
-	TRBJ1-1	-	TRBV30	TGTGCCTGGGGACACAGGTTTAACACTGAAGCTTTCTTT	CAWGHRFNTEAFF
-	TRBJ2-7	-	TRBV5-1	TGCGCCAGCAGCTTGGCCACAGGCTTACACGAGCAGTACTTC	CASSLATGLHEQYF
-	TRBJ1-2	-	TRBV10-1	TGCGCCAGCAGGGACAGCTTTAACTATGGCTACACCTTC	CASRDSFNYGYTF
TRBD1	TRBJ1-5	-	TRBV4-1	TGCGCCAGCAGCCAAGATCTGGCACAGGGGTTCTTCCAGCCCCAGCATTTT	CASSQDLAQGFFQPQHF
-	TRBJ2-4	once	TRBV7-2	TGTGCCAGCAGCGAAACGTCCCGGGCACCTCGGTGCATTCAGTACTTC	CASSETSRAPRCIQYF
-	TRBJ2-5	-	TRBV5-4	TGTGCCAGCAGCCCTACGTCGGGTGGGGAGACCCAGTACTTC	CASSPTSGGETQYF
-	TRBJ1-2	-	TRBV24-1	TGTGCCACCAGTGATATCGTCAGAGACTATGGCTACACCTTC	CATSDIVRDYGYTF
-	TRBJ2-2	-	TRBV7-2	TGTGCCAGCAGTCACGCCGGCAGCTCGAACACCGGGGAGCTGTTTTTT	CASSHAGSSNTGELFF
-	TRBJ2-2	-	TRBV15	TGTGCCACCAGCGAGGGGAGGACCATCACCGGGGAGCTGTTTTTT	CATSEGRTITGELFF
TRBD1	TRBJ1-4	-	TRBV19	TGTGCCAGCCAAGCTTGGGGACAGGGTAATGAAAAACTGTTTTTT	CASQAWGQGNEKLFF
-	TRBJ1-4	-	TRBV19	TGTGCCGTTTCGGGACGGGGGATCAATGAAAAACTGTTTTTT	CAVSGRGINEKLFF
TRBD1	TRBJ2-7	few	TRBV19	TGTGCCAGTAGTGAGTCAGGGGGCTACGAGCAGTACTTC	CASSESGGYEQYF
-	TRBJ2-2	-	TRBV21-1	TGTGCCAGCAGCAAACAGGGTTGGGGTTTGCGCACCGGGGAGCTGTTTTTT	CASSKQGWGLRTGELFF
-	TRBJ1-6	-	TRBV6-5	TGTGCCAGCAGTTACTCTCTCCCCCTTAATTCACCCCTCCACTTT	CASSYSLPLNSPLHF